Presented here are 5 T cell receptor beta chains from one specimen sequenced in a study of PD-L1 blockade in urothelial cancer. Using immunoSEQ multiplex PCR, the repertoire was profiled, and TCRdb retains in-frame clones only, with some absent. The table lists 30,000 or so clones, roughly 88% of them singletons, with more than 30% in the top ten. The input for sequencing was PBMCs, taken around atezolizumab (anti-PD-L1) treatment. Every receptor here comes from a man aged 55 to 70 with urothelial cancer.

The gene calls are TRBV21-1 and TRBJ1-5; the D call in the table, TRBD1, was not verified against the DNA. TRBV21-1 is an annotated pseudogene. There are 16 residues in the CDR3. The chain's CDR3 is CASSKDTGGVGQPQHF. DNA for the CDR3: TGTGCCAGCAGCAAGGATACAGGGGGCGTTGGTCAGCCCCAGCATTTT.

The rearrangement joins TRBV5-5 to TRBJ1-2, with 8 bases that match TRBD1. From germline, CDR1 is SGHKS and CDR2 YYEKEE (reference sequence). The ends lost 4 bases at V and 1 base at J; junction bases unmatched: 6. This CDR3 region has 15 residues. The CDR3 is CASSARGQGNYGYTF. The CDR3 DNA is TGTGCCAGCAGCGCTAGAGGACAGGGTAACTATGGCTACACCTTC.

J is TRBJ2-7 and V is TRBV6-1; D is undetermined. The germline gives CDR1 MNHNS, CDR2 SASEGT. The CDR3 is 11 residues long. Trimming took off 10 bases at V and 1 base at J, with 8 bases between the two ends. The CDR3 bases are TGTGCCACTGTATTGTCCTACGAGCAGTACTTC. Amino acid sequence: CATVLSYEQYF.

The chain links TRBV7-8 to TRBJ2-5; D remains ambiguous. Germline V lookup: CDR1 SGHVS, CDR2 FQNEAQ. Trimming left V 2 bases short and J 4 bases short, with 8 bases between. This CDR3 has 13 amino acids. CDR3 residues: CASSLKLVETQYF. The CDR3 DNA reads TGTGCCAGCAGCTTAAAATTAGTAGAGACCCAGTACTTC.

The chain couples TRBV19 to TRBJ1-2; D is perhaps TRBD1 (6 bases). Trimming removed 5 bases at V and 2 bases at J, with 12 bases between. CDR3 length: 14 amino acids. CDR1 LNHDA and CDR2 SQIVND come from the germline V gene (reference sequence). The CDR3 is CASSQGTPNYGYTF. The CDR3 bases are TGTGCCAGTAGTCAGGGGACACCAAACTATGGCTACACCTTC.